Sequencing of this T cell receptor (beta chain) was carried out in a study of blood T cell repertoires in COVID-19 (dated by TCRdb to 2018 to 2021). Background on the whole study: For ImmuneRACE Cohort 3, a participant was defined as recovered based on two consecutive negative NP/OP PCR tests, clearance by a healthcare professional, or resolution of symptoms. The repertoires were made available in a free public database intended to serve as a resource for research on the immune response to SARS-CoV-2. The collaborator samples originated in the United States, Italy and Spain and spanned the acute and convalescent phases of COVID-19. The material from the prospective study consisted of cDNA or gDNA derived from T cells, B-cell-depleted T cells, or PBMCs. Sample metadata almost always included a de-identified subject ID, COVID-19 status, age in years and sex. Deeply sampled blood TCRbeta repertoires from subjects exposed to, actively infected with, or recovered from COVID-19 were included in the dataset. The samples were drawn from the first 160 participants of the ongoing ImmuneRACE study and from 1,254 subjects provided by 6 global collaborators. Where available, HLA class I and class II types were obtained from metadata supplied by the sample provider rather than from assay-based typing. Findings and caveats that apply to the study as a whole: Clinical and demographic metadata were provided uncurated, with the amount varying by source and participant.

Participants in the prospective study were aged 18 to 89 years, lived in 20 to 30 United States geographic areas, and enrolled through a virtual design. To assign participants to cohorts, the prospective study relied on clinical history that participants themselves reported in a screening survey and a study questionnaire. Mobile phlebotomists in the prospective study collected whole blood, serum and a nasopharyngeal or oropharyngeal swab from every participant. Over a roughly two-month period, participants in the prospective study had the option of providing additional blood draws and questionnaires. Blood samples from the prospective study were shipped frozen or at room temperature prior to DNA extraction. TCRbeta CDR3 regions were amplified from genomic DNA by means of the immunoSEQ Assay, a bias-controlled multiplex PCR. The source study handled its data this way. Within the assay, amplification of reference gene primers was used to estimate how many nucleated cells each sample contained. To quantify the absolute abundance of each unique TCRbeta CDR3 rearrangement, sequence reads were collapsed and filtered. For each sample, productive Simpson clonality was calculated as the square root of Simpson's diversity index across productive rearrangements. The table was pulled from immuneACCESS by TCRdb, which kept in-frame rearrangements only. Such tables lose some clones; where checked, under half of the loss comes from unresolved V genes, and the rest has no known cause. Clonal size and the V and J genes are those of that table, whereas D and trimming came from the DNA. This sample lists roughly 340,000 clones; around 87% were detected once. Together, the top ten hold roughly 2% of the sample.

In regard to this clone: Its antigen is unknown. Per-nucleotide qualities are absent, and no much larger clonotype sits a single base away.

Unmatched junction bases come to 9, with V trimmed by 4 bases and J by 2 bases. In the germline V gene, CDR1 corresponds to SGHDT and CDR2 to YYEEEE. The CDR3 covers 17 residues, taking in both the cysteine and the phenylalanine. Only the CDR3 portion is preserved as DNA: 51 bases, with reading frame beginning at the first base. The chain employs TRBV5-6 and TRBJ2-1; a stretch of 10 junction bases matches TRBD2. This sequence originates from a man aged 35-49 years in a cohort exposed to, infected with or recovered from COVID-19 (not recorded which). The source material was PBMCs or T cells enriched from blood (not recorded which). In nucleotides, the sequence is TGTGCCAGCAGCCCGAAGGGACTAGCGAAACCCTACAATGAGCAGTTCTTC. Its coded protein is CASSPKGLAKPYNEQFF.